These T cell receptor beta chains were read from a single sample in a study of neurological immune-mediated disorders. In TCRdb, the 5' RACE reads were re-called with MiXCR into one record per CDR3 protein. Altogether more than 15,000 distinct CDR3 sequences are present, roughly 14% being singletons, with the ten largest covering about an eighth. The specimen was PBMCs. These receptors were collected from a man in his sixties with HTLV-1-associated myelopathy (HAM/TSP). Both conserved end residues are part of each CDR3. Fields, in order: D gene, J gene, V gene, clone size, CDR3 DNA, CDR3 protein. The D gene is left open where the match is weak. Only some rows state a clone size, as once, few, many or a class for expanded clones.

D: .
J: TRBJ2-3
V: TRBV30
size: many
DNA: TGTGCCTGGACCCTGGGACAAGGGACGCAGTATTTT
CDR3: CAWTLGQGTQYF

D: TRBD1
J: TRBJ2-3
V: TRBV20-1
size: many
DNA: TGCAGTGCTTTCCTGACAGGGTTGGATGCGCAGTATTTT
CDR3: CSAFLTGLDAQYF

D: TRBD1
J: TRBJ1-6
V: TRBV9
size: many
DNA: TGTGCCAGCAGCTCAGGGGACAGGGTTGGTTCACCCCTCCACTTT
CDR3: CASSSGDRVGSPLHF

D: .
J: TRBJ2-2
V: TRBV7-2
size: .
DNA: TGTGCCAGCAGAAAGCAGGGCGGGACGAACACCGGGGAGCTGTTTTTT
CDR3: CASRKQGGTNTGELFF

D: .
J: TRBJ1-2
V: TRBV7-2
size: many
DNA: TGTGCCAGCAGCTTAGCCAGGGCTTACTATGGCTACACCTTC
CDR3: CASSLARAYYGYTF

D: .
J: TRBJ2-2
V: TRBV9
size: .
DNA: TGTACCAGCAGCGGTAATAACCTCGGGGAGCTGTTTTTT
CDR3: CTSSGNNLGELFF

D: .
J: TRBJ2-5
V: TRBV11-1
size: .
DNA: TGTGCCAGCAGCTTACGTCCTGCGGAGACCCAGTACTTC
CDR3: CASSLRPAETQYF

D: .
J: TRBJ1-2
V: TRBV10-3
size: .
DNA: TGTGCCATCAGTCCCCTCGGGCGGGATGGCTACACCTTC
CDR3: CAISPLGRDGYTF

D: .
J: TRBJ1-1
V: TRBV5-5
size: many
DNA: TGTGCCAGCAGCTTGGAACAGGACACTGAAGCTTTCTTT
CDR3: CASSLEQDTEAFF

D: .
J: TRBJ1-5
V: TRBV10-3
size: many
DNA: TGTGCCATAGGACGGGGGGATCAGCCCCAGCATTTT
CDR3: CAIGRGDQPQHF

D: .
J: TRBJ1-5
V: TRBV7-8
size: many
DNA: TGTGCCAGCATCAAAGACAGAGTGGCAGTAACGCCCAATCAGCCCCAGCATTTT
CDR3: CASIKDRVAVTPNQPQHF

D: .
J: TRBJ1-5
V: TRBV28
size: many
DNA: TGTGCCAGCAGTTCCTATAGCAATCAGCCCCAGCATTTT
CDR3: CASSSYSNQPQHF

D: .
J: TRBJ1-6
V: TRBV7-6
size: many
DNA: TGTGCCAGCAGCTTAGGGCTCAGAGGCTCCGGGGGCGAGAATTCACCCCTCCACTTT
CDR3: CASSLGLRGSGGENSPLHF

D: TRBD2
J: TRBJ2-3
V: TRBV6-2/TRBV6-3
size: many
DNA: TGTGCCAGCAGTTATGGGACTAGCGGTACCACAGATACGCAGTATTTT
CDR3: CASSYGTSGTTDTQYF

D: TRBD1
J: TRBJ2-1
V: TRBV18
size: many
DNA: TGTGCCAGCTCGCAGCTACCGGGACAGAGGGACCACAATGAGCAGTTCTTC
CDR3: CASSQLPGQRDHNEQFF

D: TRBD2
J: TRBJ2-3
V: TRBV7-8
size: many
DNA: TGTGCCAGCAGCTCGGGGGGACTTCTCCACACAGATACGCAGTATTTT
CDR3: CASSSGGLLHTDTQYF

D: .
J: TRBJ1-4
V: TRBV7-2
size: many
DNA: TGTGCCAGCAGCTTAGTGGGAGCAGATGAAAAACTGTTTTTT
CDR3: CASSLVGADEKLFF

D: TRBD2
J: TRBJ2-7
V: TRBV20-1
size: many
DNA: TGCAGTGCTAGCGCGGGGGTGATCGAGCAGTACTTC
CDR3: CSASAGVIEQYF

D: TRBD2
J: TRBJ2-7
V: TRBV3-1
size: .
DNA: TGTGCCAACAGCCCCGCGACTAGCGGGGGGGTGTACGAGCAGTACTTC
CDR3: CANSPATSGGVYEQYF

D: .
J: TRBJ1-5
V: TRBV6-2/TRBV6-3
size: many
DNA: TGTGCCAGCACCGTGACTAGCAATCAGCCCCAGCATTTT
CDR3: CASTVTSNQPQHF

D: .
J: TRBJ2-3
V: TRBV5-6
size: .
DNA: TGTGCCAGCAGCTTGGCTCGCGGTAACCCCGCCCTCACAGATACGCAGTATTTT
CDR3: CASSLARGNPALTDTQYF

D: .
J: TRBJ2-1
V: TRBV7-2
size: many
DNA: TGTGCCAGCACACAGACCTATTACAATGAGCAGTTCTTC
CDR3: CASTQTYYNEQFF

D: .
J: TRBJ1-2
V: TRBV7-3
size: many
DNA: TGTGCCAGCAGCCCTTCAGACACGACTAACTATGGCTACACCTTC
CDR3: CASSPSDTTNYGYTF

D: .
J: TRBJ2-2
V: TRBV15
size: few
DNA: TGTGCCACCAGCAGCTTCCGGGAGCTGTTTTTT
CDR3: CATSSFRELFF

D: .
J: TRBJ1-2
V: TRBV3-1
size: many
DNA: TGTGCCAGCAGCCAAGCCCCGGGGGCTAACTATGGCTACACCTTC
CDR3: CASSQAPGANYGYTF

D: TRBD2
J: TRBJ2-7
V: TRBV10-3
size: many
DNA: TGTGCCATCAGAAGCGGGGAGCCCTACGAGCAGTACTTC
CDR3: CAIRSGEPYEQYF

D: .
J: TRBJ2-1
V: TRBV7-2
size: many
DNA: TGTGCCAGCAGCTTTTTGACAGCGACCAGTGAGCAGTTCTTC
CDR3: CASSFLTATSEQFF

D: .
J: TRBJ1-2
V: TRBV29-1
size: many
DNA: TGCAGCGTTGTTACGGTGTACGCTGGCTACACCTTC
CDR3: CSVVTVYAGYTF

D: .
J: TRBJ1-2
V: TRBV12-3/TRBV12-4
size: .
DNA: TGTGCCAGTATCATGCGGGCCGGGCCACACTATGGCTACACCTTC
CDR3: CASIMRAGPHYGYTF

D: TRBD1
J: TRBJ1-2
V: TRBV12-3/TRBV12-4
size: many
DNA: TGTGCCAGCAGGGATGGACAGGGTGGAATAGACGGCTACACCTTC
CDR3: CASRDGQGGIDGYTF

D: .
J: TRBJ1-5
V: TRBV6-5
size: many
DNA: TGTGCCAGCAGTTCACTACAGGGCCTCACGGCCTATAGCAATCAGCCCCAGCATTTT
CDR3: CASSSLQGLTAYSNQPQHF

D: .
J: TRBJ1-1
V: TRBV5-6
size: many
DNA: TGTGCCAGCACGGATGACAGCCGCACTGAAGCTTTCTTT
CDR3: CASTDDSRTEAFF

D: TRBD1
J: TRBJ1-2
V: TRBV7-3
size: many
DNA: TGTGCCAGCAGCCCTGACAGGGGGGGTGGCTACACCTTC
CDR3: CASSPDRGGGYTF

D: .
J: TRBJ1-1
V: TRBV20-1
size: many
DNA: TGCAGTGCTAGCCGCACAAAGGGGGGATATTTAGAAGCTTTCTTT
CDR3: CSASRTKGGYLEAFF

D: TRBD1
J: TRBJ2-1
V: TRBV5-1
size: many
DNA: TGCGCCAGCACAAGGGACAGCTACAATGAGCAGTTCTTC
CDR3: CASTRDSYNEQFF

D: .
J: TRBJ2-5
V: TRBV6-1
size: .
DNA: TGTGCCAGCAGTGAAGCAGGGGCGCGAGAGACCCAGTACTTC
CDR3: CASSEAGARETQYF

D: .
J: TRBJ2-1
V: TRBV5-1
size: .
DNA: TGCGCCAGCAGCCCCCCTTCCGGGACCGAGAATGTGCAGTTCTTC
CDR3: CASSPPSGTENVQFF

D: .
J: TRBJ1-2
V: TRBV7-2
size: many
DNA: TGTGCCAGCAGCCCCCGGTGGGGCTCTAACTATGGCTACACCTTC
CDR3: CASSPRWGSNYGYTF

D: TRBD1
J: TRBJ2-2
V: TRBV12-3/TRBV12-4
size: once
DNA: TGTGCCAGCATCCGACAGGGTTCGGGAACCGGGGAGCCGTTTTTT
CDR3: CASIRQGSGTGEPFF

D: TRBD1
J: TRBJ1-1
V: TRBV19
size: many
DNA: TGTGCCAGTAGTCTCGGACAGGGGCGAACGACTGAAGCTTTCTTT
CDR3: CASSLGQGRTTEAFF

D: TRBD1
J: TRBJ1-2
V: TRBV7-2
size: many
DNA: TGTGCCAGCAGCTTATACAGGGGTGGCTACACCTTC
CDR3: CASSLYRGGYTF

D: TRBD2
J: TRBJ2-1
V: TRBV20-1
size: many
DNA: TGCAGTGCTGGGGGACTAGCGGGGGGAGTTGAGCAGTTCTTC
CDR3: CSAGGLAGGVEQFF

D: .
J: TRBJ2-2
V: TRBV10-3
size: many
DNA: TGTGCCATCAGTGAACGGGACACCAACACCGGGGAGCTGTTTTTT
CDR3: CAISERDTNTGELFF

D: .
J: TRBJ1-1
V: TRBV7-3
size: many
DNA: TGTGCCAGCAGCTTAATGGGGCCGAACACTGAAGCTTTCTTT
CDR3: CASSLMGPNTEAFF

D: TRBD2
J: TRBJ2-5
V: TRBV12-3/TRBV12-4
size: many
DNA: TGTGCCAGCGATAGGGATAGCGGGGAGGAGACCCAGTACTTC
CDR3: CASDRDSGEETQYF

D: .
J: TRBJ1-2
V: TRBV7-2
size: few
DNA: TGTGCCAGCAGCCGGCTGGATGGCTACACCTTC
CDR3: CASSRLDGYTF

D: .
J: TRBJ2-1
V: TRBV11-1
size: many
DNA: TGTGCCAGCAGCTCCCGTAGGTCTGGAGAGCAGTTCTTC
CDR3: CASSSRRSGEQFF

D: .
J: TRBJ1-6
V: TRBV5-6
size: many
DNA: TGTGCCAGCAGCCCGGGGACAAATCCACCCCTCCACTTT
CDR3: CASSPGTNPPLHF

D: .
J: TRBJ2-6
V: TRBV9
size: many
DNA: TGTGCCAGCAACCCCGGCAGGCCCAGCTCTGGGGCCAACGTCCTGACTTTC
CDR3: CASNPGRPSSGANVLTF

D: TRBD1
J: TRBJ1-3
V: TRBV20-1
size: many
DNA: TGCAGTGTTACAGGGGGAACGGGAAACACCATATATTTT
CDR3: CSVTGGTGNTIYF

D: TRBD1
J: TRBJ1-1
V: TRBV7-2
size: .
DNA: TGTGCCAGCAGCCACAGGGGGCGAATGAACACTGAAGCTTTCTTT
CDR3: CASSHRGRMNTEAFF

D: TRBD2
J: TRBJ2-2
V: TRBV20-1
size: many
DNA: TGCAGTGCTAGGGATAATTTTAAGCGGGGGGAAGGCGGGGAGCTGTTTTTT
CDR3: CSARDNFKRGEGGELFF

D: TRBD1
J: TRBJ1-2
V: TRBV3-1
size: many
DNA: TGTGCCAGCAGCCAATACGACAGGGACGGCTACACCTTC
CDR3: CASSQYDRDGYTF

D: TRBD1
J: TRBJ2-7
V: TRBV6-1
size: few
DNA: TGTGCCAGCAGGAGGGAATCCGGGACAGGGGTAACCTCCTACGAGCAGTACTTC
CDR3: CASRRESGTGVTSYEQYF

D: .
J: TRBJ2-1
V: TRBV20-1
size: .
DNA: TGCAGTGCTGGAACCATCTCTGAGAAGTTCTTC
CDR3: CSAGTISEKFF

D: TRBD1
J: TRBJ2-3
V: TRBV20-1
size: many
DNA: TGCAGTGCTGCAGGGACAGGGCGCACAGATACGCAGTATTTT
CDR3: CSAAGTGRTDTQYF

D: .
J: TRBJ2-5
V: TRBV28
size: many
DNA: TGTGCCAGCAGTTTAATCAGGGCGGGAGAGACCCAGTACTTC
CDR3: CASSLIRAGETQYF

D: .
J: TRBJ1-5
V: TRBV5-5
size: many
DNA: TGTGCCAGCAGCTTGGGAGTGAATAGCAATCAGCCCCAGCATTTT
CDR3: CASSLGVNSNQPQHF

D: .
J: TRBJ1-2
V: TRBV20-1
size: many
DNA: TGCAGTGCTGCCTTCCCGGGACAAGGCTCTGGCTACACCTTC
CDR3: CSAAFPGQGSGYTF